This T cell receptor beta chain was identified in a study of identical twins. TCRdb redid the calling of the 5' RACE reads with MiXCR, one entry per CDR3 protein. The sample lists about 530,000 distinct CDR3 sequences, 20% to 25% seen once, with about 0.48% in the top ten. This clonotype has a count of ten or more. Its target is unknown. Notes on the study in general: Beta clonotypes that were abundant in cord blood contained fewer insertions, a pattern absent from memory repertoires. Surplus twin overlap in beta out-of-frame sequences was less pronounced. There was more out-of-frame TCR alpha sharing in monozygotic twins than models estimated. Zero-insertion results could be subject to partial confounding by invariant MAIT and iNKT cells.

A further study also used this sample, focusing on yellow fever vaccine responses in identical twins.

The sample consisted of CD4+ T cells sorted from blood. The receptor was derived from a woman between 18 and 29 years old in good health.

Written as DNA, the CDR3 is TGTGCCAGCGGAAACACCGGGGAGCTGTTTTTT. Protein product: CASGNTGELFF. The V call is TRBV12-3 or TRBV12-4, the J call TRBJ2-2; D is undetermined. The CDR3 is 11 amino acids. V was pared by 8 bases and J by 2 bases, with 3 bases between.